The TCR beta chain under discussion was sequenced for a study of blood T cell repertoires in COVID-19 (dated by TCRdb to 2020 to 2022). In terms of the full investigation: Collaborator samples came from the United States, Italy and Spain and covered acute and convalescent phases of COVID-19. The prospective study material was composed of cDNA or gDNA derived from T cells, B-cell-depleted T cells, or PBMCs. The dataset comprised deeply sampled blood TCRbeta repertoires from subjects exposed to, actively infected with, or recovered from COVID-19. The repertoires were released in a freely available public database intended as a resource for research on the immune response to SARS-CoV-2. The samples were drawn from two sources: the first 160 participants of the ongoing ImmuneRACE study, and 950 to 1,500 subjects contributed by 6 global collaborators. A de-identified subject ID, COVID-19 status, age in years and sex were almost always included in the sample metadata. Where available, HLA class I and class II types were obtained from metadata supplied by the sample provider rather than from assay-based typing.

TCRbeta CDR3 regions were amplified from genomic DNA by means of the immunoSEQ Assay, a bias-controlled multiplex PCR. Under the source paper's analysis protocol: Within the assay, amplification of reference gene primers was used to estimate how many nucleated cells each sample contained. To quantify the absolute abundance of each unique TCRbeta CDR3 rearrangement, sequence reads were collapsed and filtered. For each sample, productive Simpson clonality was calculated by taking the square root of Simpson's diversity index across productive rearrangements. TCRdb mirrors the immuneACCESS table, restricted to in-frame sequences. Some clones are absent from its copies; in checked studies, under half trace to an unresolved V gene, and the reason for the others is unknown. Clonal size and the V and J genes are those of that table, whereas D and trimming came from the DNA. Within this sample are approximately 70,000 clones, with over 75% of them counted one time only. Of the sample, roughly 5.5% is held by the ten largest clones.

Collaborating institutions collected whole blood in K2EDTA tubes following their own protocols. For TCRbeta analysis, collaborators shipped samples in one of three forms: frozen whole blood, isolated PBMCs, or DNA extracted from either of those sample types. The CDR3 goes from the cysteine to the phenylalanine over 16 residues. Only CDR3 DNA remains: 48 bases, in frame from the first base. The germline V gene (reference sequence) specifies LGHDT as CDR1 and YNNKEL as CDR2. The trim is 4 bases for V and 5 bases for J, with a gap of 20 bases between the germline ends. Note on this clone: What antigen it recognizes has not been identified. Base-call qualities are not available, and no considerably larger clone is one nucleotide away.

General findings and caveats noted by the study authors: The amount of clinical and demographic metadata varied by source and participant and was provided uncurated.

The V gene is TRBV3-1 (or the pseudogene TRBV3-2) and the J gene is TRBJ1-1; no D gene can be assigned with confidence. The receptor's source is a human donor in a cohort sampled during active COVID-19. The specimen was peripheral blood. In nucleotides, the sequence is TGTGCCAGCAGCCCTCCCCGGGAGCGGGTGGGAACTGAAGCTTTCTTT. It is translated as CASSPPRERVGTEAFF.